This record looks at one T cell receptor (beta chain) sequence and its context. The antigen is not known. One end of the junction does not line up with germline, which may come from a read error. The CDR3 sequence is 15 residues long. CDR1 and CDR2 (germline): SEHNR, FQNEAQ (reference sequence). Both 60 Vbeta primers and 13 Jbeta primers went into the PCR. Profiling relied on immunoSEQ multiplex PCR, and the TCRdb table lists in-frame clones only, not all of them. Of some 200,000 clones listed, 82% were seen once; the top ten hold 6.5%. This entry belongs to a study of cytomegalovirus exposure and HLA in healthy donors. Study findings and constraints: It has been reported that TCR beta sequences accurately predicted the HLA-A and HLA-B alleles of most subjects. Reports showed the classifier diagnosing cytomegalovirus status with high specificity and sensitivity. Most TCR beta V segments were productive about 87% or about 30% of the time in an earlier analysis.

Healthy bone marrow donors made up the donors. The TCR comes from a woman aged 50 to 60 in good health and CMV-seropositive. Input material: PBMCs. The V call is TRBV7-9, the J call TRBJ2-1, with 7 bases identical to TRBD2. The CDR3 loop reads CSSSLGGGSYNEQFF. The CDR3 DNA reads as TGTTCCAGCAGCTTAGGCGGGGGCTCCTACAATGAGCAGTTCTTC.